This TCR beta chain was sequenced in a study of regulatory T cells in long-lasting Graves disease. Overall study findings and caveats: Shared public clonotypes totalled around 2,900 in persistent patients, compared with 966 in new patients.

Through Arm-PCR of CDR3 regions and iRepertoire HTBI primers, TCR beta libraries were built. TCRdb itself ran the multiplex PCR reads through MiXCR, one entry per CDR3 protein. The sample lists 550,000 to 650,000 distinct CDR3 sequences; around 15% were seen once. On this clonotype itself: The antigen is unknown.

Time point meaning: newly diagnosed GD, antithyroid drugs for less than 3 months. Making the TCR library involved RNA that had been extracted from PBMCs. Per germline, CDR1 DFQATT and CDR2 SNEGSKA (reference sequence). Trimming cost V 3 bases and J 2 bases, with 13 bases left between them. This CDR3 is built from 14 residues. These data also formed part of another study, on T cells in Graves' hyperthyroidism and ophthalmopathy. That work states: Most thyroid clonotypes with frequency above 0.001 were detected in blood.

The source was peripheral blood mononuclear cells (PBMCs), collected at new diagnosis, from a patient treated with antithyroid drugs. The chain links TRBV20-1 to TRBJ2-5; maybe TRBD2 (8 bases). The origin of this receptor is a man in his late teens or twenties with Graves disease. CDR3: CSARTGTSQETQYF. For the CDR3, the DNA is TGCAGTGCTAGGACAGGGACTAGTCAAGAGACCCAGTACTTC.